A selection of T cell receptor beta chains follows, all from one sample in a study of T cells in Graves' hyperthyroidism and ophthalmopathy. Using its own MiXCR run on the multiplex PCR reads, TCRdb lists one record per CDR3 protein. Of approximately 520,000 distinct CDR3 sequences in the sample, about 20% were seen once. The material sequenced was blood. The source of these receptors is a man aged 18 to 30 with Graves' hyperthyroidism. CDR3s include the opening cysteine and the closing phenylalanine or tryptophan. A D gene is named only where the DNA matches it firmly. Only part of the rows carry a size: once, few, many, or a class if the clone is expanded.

CDR3 DNA: TGTGCCAGCAGTTTAGAGGTCCCGAACTCCGGGGAGCTGTTTTTT; CDR3 protein: CASSLEVPNSGELFF; J gene: TRBJ2-2; clone size: -; D gene: -; V gene: TRBV12-3/TRBV12-4
CDR3 DNA: TGTGCCATCTCTACCGAGGGGGCATACGGCTACACCTTC; CDR3 protein: CAISTEGAYGYTF; J gene: TRBJ1-2; clone size: many; D gene: TRBD1; V gene: TRBV12-3/TRBV12-4
CDR3 DNA: TGCGCCAGCAGCCCCTCGGGTAGTCCCTCCTACGAGCAGTACTTC; CDR3 protein: CASSPSGSPSYEQYF; J gene: TRBJ2-7; clone size: many; D gene: -; V gene: TRBV5-1
CDR3 DNA: TGTGCCAGCAGTTCCGGGACGCATGATGGCTACACCTTC; CDR3 protein: CASSSGTHDGYTF; J gene: TRBJ1-2; clone size: many; D gene: -; V gene: TRBV12-3/TRBV12-4
CDR3 DNA: TGTGCCAGCAGCCCTAGCGGGCTCCCCGCGCAGTACTTC; CDR3 protein: CASSPSGLPAQYF; J gene: TRBJ2-7; clone size: -; D gene: TRBD2; V gene: TRBV3-1
CDR3 DNA: TGTGCCAGCAGCAGAGAGATTCGTGCTAACTATGGCTACACCTTC; CDR3 protein: CASSREIRANYGYTF; J gene: TRBJ1-2; clone size: many; D gene: -; V gene: TRBV2
CDR3 DNA: TGTGCCAGCACCTTAGGGGGGAATCAGCCCCAGCATTTT; CDR3 protein: CASTLGGNQPQHF; J gene: TRBJ1-5; clone size: many; D gene: -; V gene: TRBV12-3/TRBV12-4
CDR3 DNA: TGTGCCAGCAGCTCCCGGGGACAGAGATCCTACGAGCAGTACTTC; CDR3 protein: CASSSRGQRSYEQYF; J gene: TRBJ2-7; clone size: -; D gene: TRBD1; V gene: TRBV7-8
CDR3 DNA: TGTGCCAGTAGTAGAAGGGTATCCGAGACCCAGTACTTC; CDR3 protein: CASSRRVSETQYF; J gene: TRBJ2-5; clone size: many; D gene: -; V gene: TRBV19
CDR3 DNA: TGCAGTGGGGGCGGCCCCCACGAGCAGTACTTC; CDR3 protein: CSGGGPHEQYF; J gene: TRBJ2-7; clone size: many; D gene: -; V gene: TRBV20-1
CDR3 DNA: TGCAGTGCAGACTCCCCCAGGACCGGGGAGCTGTTTTTT; CDR3 protein: CSADSPRTGELFF; J gene: TRBJ2-2; clone size: -; D gene: -; V gene: TRBV20-1
CDR3 DNA: TGTGCCAGCAGTGACTACAGGGGAGGATGGATCGAGCAGTACTTC; CDR3 protein: CASSDYRGGWIEQYF; J gene: TRBJ2-7; clone size: many; D gene: -; V gene: TRBV2
CDR3 DNA: TGTGCCAGCAGTGGCCCTCTCGGGTTAGGGGGCTCCTACGAGCAGTACTTC; CDR3 protein: CASSGPLGLGGSYEQYF; J gene: TRBJ2-7; clone size: many; D gene: -; V gene: TRBV28
CDR3 DNA: TGTGCCAGCAGTTTCGGTACAGCTGAGCAGTACTTC; CDR3 protein: CASSFGTAEQYF; J gene: TRBJ2-7; clone size: -; D gene: -; V gene: TRBV12-3/TRBV12-4